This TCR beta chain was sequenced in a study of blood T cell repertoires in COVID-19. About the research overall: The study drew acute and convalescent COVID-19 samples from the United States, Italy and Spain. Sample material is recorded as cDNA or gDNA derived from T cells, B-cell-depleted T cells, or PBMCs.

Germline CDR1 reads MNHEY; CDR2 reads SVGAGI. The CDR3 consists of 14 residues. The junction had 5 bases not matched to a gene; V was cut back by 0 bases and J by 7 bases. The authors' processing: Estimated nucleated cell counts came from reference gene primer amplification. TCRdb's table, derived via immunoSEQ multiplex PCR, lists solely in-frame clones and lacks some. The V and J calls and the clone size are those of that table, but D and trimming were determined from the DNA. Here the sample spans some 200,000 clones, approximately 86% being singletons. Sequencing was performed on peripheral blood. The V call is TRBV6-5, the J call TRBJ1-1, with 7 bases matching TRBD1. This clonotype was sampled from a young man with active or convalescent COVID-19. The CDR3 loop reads CASSYSGTVHEAFF. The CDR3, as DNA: TGTGCCAGCAGTTACTCGGGGACAGTCCATGAAGCTTTCTTT.